The 23 T cell receptor beta chains below come from one sample, sequenced in a study of cytomegalovirus exposure and HLA in healthy donors. Primers for the PCR totalled 60 Vbeta and 13 Jbeta. The repertoire was sequenced with immunoSEQ multiplex PCR; TCRdb's copy has only in-frame clones and lacks some. The data contain 95,000 to 100,000 clones, under 80% of them seen just once; the ten biggest clones take up 1.8%. Input material: PBMCs. The receptors originated from a male donor in good health and CMV-seronegative.

The CDR3: CASSTGLAGSIYSYNEQFF. The CDR3 coding sequence is TGCGCCAGCAGCACGGGACTAGCGGGATCAATCTACTCCTACAATGAGCAGTTCTTC. The genes are TRBV5-1 and TRBJ2-1; TRBD2 matches 13 bases. The CDR3 contains 19 residues. The junction had 10 bases not matched to a gene; V was cut back by 4 bases and J by 0 bases. CDR1 SGHRS and CDR2 YFSETQ come from the germline V gene.

In its sample, this clone was seen once. V usage is TRBV5-1 and J usage is TRBJ2-3; 8 bases map to TRBD2. This CDR3 has 16 amino acids. V lost 1 base and J lost 0; bases outside the gene matches: 4. Germline V gene data show CDR1 as SGHRS and CDR2 as YFSETQ. The CDR3 DNA reads as TGCGCCAGCAGCTTGCAGCCTAGCGGGAGCACAGATACGCAGTATTTT. It codes for CASSLQPSGSTDTQYF. The full variable domain, rest sourced from reference TRBV5-1 and TRBJ2-3, is KAGVTQTPRYLIKTRGQQVTLSCSPISGHRSVSWYQQTPGQGLQFLFEYFSETQRNKGNFPGRFSGRQFSNSRSEMNVSTLELGDSALYLCASSLQPSGSTDTQYFGPGTRLTVL.

For this clone: A read error may produce the germline difference seen at one junction end. The rearrangement uses TRBV7-9 and TRBJ2-1; tentatively, D is TRBD2 (6 bases). Germline V CDR1 and CDR2: SEHNR, FQNEAQ (reference sequence). The CDR3 is made up of 17 amino acids. CDR3 bases: TGTGCCAGCAGCTACAGGCGGGACCCCCGCTCCTACAATGAGCAGCTCTTC. This gives the protein CASSYRRDPRSYNEQLF.

This chain connects TRBV30 to TRBJ1-2, with D possibly TRBD1 on 6 matching bases. The length of the CDR3 is 13 residues. The germline V gene has CDR1 GTSNPN and CDR2 SVGIG (reference sequence). V was pared by 1 base and J by 7 bases, with 13 bases between. The CDR3 sequence: CAWSEGEGVGYTF. The CDR3 DNA sequence: TGTGCCTGGAGTGAGGGGGAAGGGGTTGGCTACACCTTC.

The chain recombines TRBV11-2 with TRBJ2-1; TRBD2 aligns across 9 bases. With 2 bases clipped from V and 4 bases from J, the junction kept 3 bases outside the gene matches. The CDR3 has 15 residues. Germline values: CDR1 SGHAT, CDR2 FQNNGV. The CDR3 protein is CASSLTLAGYNEQFF. CDR3 sequence (DNA): TGTGCCAGCAGCTTAACCCTAGCGGGGTACAATGAGCAGTTCTTC.

V usage is TRBV5-6 and J usage is TRBJ2-7, with no clear D. CDR1 and CDR2 (germline): SGHDT, YYEEEE. There are 16 residues in the CDR3. Trimming took 2 bases from V and 2 from J, leaving 17 bases between them. The CDR3 loop is CASSFNPSAAAYEQYF. The CDR3 DNA reads as TGTGCCAGCAGCTTTAACCCCTCCGCCGCAGCCTACGAGCAGTACTTC.

This clone appeared once. The DNA of the CDR3 is TGCGCCAGCAGCCAAGGACTAGCGGGGGCCTACGAGCAGTACTTC. Encoded protein: CASSQGLAGAYEQYF. The rearrangement links TRBV4-3 to TRBJ2-7, with TRBD2 matching over 12 bases. The CDR3 covers 15 residues. V was pared by 1 base and J by 2 bases, with 0 bases of the junction left unmatched. Germline CDR1 LGHNA, CDR2 YSLEER.

This clone was recorded only once. This chain joins TRBV11-3 and TRBJ2-3; 10 nucleotides align to TRBD2. After removal of 3 bases from V and 4 bases from J, the junction contained 7 bases not matched to a gene. This CDR3 region has 16 residues. Germline CDR1 SGHNT, CDR2 YENEEA. CDR3 in amino acids: CASSFLAGGGSDTQYF. In nucleotides, the CDR3 is TGTGCCAGCAGCTTTTTAGCGGGAGGAGGCTCAGATACGCAGTATTTT.

This chain joins TRBV9 and TRBJ2-5; TRBD2 matches at 8 bases. Trimming at V came to 3 bases and at J to 5 bases, leaving 18 bases not matched to a gene. This CDR3 comprises 18 residues. Germline-derived CDR1 and CDR2 are SGDLS and YYNGEE. The CDR3 DNA reads TGTGCCAGCAGCGGAAGAACCGGGACTAGTTCGAGTTTGGAGACCCAGTACTTC. It translates to CASSGRTGTSSSLETQYF.

The chain has TRBV29-1 and TRBJ2-7; 8 positions match TRBD1. The ends lost 1 base at V and 3 bases at J; junction bases unmatched: 5. CDR1 SQVTM and CDR2 ANQGSEA come from the germline V gene. This CDR3 spans 14 amino acids. The CDR3 bases are TGCAGCGTTGAAGGCGGACAGGGTCTCTACGAGCAGTACTTC. It specifies CSVEGGQGLYEQYF.

This chain connects TRBV4-1 to TRBJ2-7, with 7 nucleotides matching TRBD1. Germline CDR1 is MGHRA and CDR2 is YSYEKL. This CDR3 spans 15 amino acids. The ends lost 0 bases at V and 3 bases at J; junction bases unmatched: 5. The CDR3 is CASSQDGNRGYEQYF. The CDR3 DNA reads TGCGCCAGCAGCCAAGATGGGAACAGGGGCTACGAGCAGTACTTC.

The V call is TRBV30, the J call TRBJ2-1; TRBD2 matches at 7 bases. Trimming took 3 bases from V and 6 from J; bases not matched to a gene: 8. This CDR3 has 14 amino acids. CDR1 is GTSNPN and CDR2 is SVGIG in the germline V gene (reference sequence). CDR3 DNA: TGTGCCTGGAGACACCGCGGGGGTGGCAATGAGCAGTTCTTC. It specifies CAWRHRGGGNEQFF.

The chain uses TRBV9 and TRBJ2-1, with 11 bases aligning to TRBD2. This CDR3 region has 16 residues. Germline V gene sequence: CDR1 SGDLS, CDR2 YYNGEE. Germline trimming cut 1 base from V and 3 bases from J; bases unmatched to any gene: 3. As DNA, the CDR3 is TGTGCCAGCAGCGTATTAGGGACTAGCGGCTACAATGAGCAGTTCTTC. It is translated as CASSVLGTSGYNEQFF.

The sample holds a few counts of this clone. V gene TRBV4-1 combines with J gene TRBJ2-4, with D perhaps matching TRBD2 (6 bases). Between the trimmed V and J ends, which lost 0 bases and 5 bases, there was a span of 11 bases. In germline, CDR1 is MGHRA, CDR2 YSYEKL. The CDR3 consists of 15 residues. The DNA for the CDR3 is TGCGCCAGCAGCCAAGAGCGGGAACGGGAAAACATTCAGTACTTC. It is translated as CASSQERERENIQYF.

This clone was seen just once. The chain recombines TRBV6-4 with TRBJ2-1; TRBD1 might be the D (6 bases). V lost 3 bases and J 4 bases, leaving 7 bases between the germline ends. The germline V gene encodes CDR1 MRHNA and CDR2 SNTAGT. The CDR3 is 13 residues long. CDR3 region: CASSDDRYNEQFF. As DNA, the CDR3 is TGTGCCAGCAGTGATGACAGGTACAATGAGCAGTTCTTC.

This CDR3 reads CASRTLLAGGYTGELFF. As DNA, the CDR3 is TGTGCCAGCAGAACCCTACTAGCGGGAGGGTACACCGGGGAGCTGTTTTTT. The V call is TRBV2, the J call TRBJ2-2; 13 positions match TRBD2. V lost 6 bases, J lost 3 bases, and 7 bases stayed unmatched. The CDR3 runs to 17 residues. CDR1 and CDR2 from the germline V gene are SNHLY and FYNNEI.

The rearrangement links TRBV27 to TRBJ2-7, with D possibly being TRBD1 (5 bases). The length of the CDR3 is 13 residues. V was clipped by 2 bases and J by 2 bases, with 7 bases between them. Germline V lookup: CDR1 MNHEY, CDR2 SMNVEV (reference sequence). The CDR3 spells CASSLVGAYEQYF. The CDR3 nucleotides are TGTGCCAGCAGTTTAGTAGGGGCCTACGAGCAGTACTTC.

The V gene is TRBV30, the J gene TRBJ1-2; TRBD1 might be the D (6 bases). Germline V CDR1 and CDR2: GTSNPN, SVGIG (reference sequence). The CDR3 is made up of 13 amino acids. V shed 3 bases and J shed 8 bases, with 16 bases lying between them. CDR3 bases: TGTGCCTGGAGCGTTTGGGAAAGGGGGGGCTACACCTTC. It encodes CAWSVWERGGYTF.

The chain uses TRBV5-4 and TRBJ2-1, with 9 nucleotides matching TRBD2. V shed 0 bases, J shed 7 bases, and the junction held 8 bases outside the gene matches. Per the germline V gene, CDR1 is SGHNT and CDR2 is YYREEE (reference sequence). The CDR3 is 16 amino acids. The CDR3 loop is CASSLARAGGLNEQFF. The CDR3 DNA sequence: TGTGCCAGCAGCTTGGCGCGGGCGGGAGGGTTGAATGAGCAGTTCTTC.

The chain uses TRBV2 and TRBJ2-1, with 12 bases that match TRBD1. CDR3 length equals 14 residues. The V and J ends lost 9 bases and 8 bases, in that order; junction bases with no gene match: 8. CDR1 is SNHLY, CDR2 FYNNEI, per germline. The DNA for the CDR3 is TGTGCCAGTGGGCGGGACAGGGGGCCGGATGAGCAGTTCTTC. Protein: CASGRDRGPDEQFF. Complete variable domain (other parts from reference TRBV2 and TRBJ2-1): EPEVTQTPSHQVTQMGQEVILRCVPISNHLYFYWYRQILGQKVEFLVSFYNNEISEKSEIFDDQFSVERPDGSNFTLKIRSTKLEDSAMYFCASGRDRGPDEQFFGPGTRLTVL.

The rearrangement uses TRBV14 and TRBJ2-7, with TRBD2 matching 11 bases. The germline CDR1 and CDR2 sequences are SGHDN and FVKESK. The V and J ends lost 0 bases and 5 bases, in that order; junction bases with no gene match: 6. CDR3 size: 16 residues. The CDR3 DNA reads TGTGCCAGCAGCCAAGACTGGACTAGCGGGCCAGACGAGCAGTACTTC. This sequence encodes CASSQDWTSGPDEQYF.

The gene calls are TRBV28 and TRBJ1-2; 7 nucleotides line up with TRBD1. Germline V gene sequence: CDR1 MDHEN, CDR2 SYDVKM. J was trimmed by 6 bases and V by 5 bases; bases with no gene match: 12. The CDR3 spans 15 residues. DNA of the CDR3: TGTGCCAGCAGTCCCCCCGACAGGGTGGTCGATGGCTACACCTTC. Translating it yields CASSPPDRVVDGYTF.

The rearrangement links TRBV7-9 to TRBJ2-7; 7 bases match TRBD1. J was trimmed by 0 bases and V by 4 bases; bases with no gene match: 18. This CDR3 region has 19 residues. Germline V gene data show CDR1 as SEHNR and CDR2 as FQNEAQ (reference sequence). CDR3 bases: TGTGCCAGCAGCTCTTATCAACAAAAGACGGGACAGTACTCCTACGAGCAGTACTTC. Translating it yields CASSSYQQKTGQYSYEQYF.